A single TCR beta chain is shown here with its context. The antigen is unknown. This entry belongs to a study of shared clonotypes between healthy human individuals. The wider study: Two women and a few men aged 18 to 49 made up the donors. Findings of the study overall: For sorted subsets, rarefaction showed incomplete sequencing despite large depth. Generally, estimated richness proved larger in naive subsets than it did in memory subsets.

V gave up 4 bases and J gave up 2 bases, with 10 bases separating them. This CDR3 has 14 residues. CDR1 and CDR2 from the germline V gene are WSHSY and SAAADI. Assay execution took place at the deep level. TCRdb's copy holds only in-frame clones and misses some; the assay was immunoSEQ multiplex PCR. The top ten hold 0.1% to 0.15% of the sample, which has about 2 million clones, roughly 94% seen once. The genes are TRBV10-2 and TRBJ2-3; D not resolved. This clonotype was sampled from a man younger than 35 in good health. The sample was naive CD4+ T cells sorted from blood. The subset here: CD45RA+ positively selected. CDR3 DNA: TGCGCCAGCAGTGCTTTCTCATCCACAGATACGCAGTATTTT. Translating gives CASSAFSSTDTQYF.